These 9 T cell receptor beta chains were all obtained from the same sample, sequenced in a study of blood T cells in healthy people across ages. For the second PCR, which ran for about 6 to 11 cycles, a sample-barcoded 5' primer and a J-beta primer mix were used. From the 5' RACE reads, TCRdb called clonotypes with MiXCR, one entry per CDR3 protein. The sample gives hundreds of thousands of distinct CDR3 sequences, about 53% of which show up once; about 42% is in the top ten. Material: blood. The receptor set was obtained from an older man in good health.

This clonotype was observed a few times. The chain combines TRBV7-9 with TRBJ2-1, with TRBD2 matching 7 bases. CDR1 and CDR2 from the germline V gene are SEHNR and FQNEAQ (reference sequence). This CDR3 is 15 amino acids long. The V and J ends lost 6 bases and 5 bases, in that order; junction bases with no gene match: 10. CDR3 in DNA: TGTGCCAGCAGTCCGACCGGGACTACCGACAATGAGCAGTTCTTC. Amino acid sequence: CASSPTGTTDNEQFF.

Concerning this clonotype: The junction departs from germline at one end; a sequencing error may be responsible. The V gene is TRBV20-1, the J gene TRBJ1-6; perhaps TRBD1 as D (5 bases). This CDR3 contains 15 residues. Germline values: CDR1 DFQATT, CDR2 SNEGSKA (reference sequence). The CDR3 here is CSTRAGGSDNSPLHF. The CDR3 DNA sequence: TGCAGTACTAGAGCCGGGGGGTCGGATAATTCACCCCTCCACTTT.

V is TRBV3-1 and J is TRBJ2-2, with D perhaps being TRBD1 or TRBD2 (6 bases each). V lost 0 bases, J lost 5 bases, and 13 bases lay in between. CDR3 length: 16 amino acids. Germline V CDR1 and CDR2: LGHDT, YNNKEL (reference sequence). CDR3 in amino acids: CASSQDLGGRTGELFF. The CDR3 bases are TGTGCCAGCAGCCAAGATTTAGGGGGGCGGACCGGGGAGCTGTTTTTT.

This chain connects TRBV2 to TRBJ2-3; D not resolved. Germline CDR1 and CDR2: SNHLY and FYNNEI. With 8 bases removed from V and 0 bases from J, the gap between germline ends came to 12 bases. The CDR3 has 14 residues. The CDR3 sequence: CASLGNPSTDTQYF. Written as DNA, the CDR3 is TGTGCCAGCCTGGGGAATCCTAGCACAGATACGCAGTATTTT.

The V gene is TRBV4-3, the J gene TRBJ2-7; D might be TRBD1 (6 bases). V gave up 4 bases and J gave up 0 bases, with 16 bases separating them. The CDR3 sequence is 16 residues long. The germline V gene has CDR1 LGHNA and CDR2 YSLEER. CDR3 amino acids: CASSRSEGDNSYEQYF. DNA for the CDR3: TGCGCCAGCAGCCGCAGTGAGGGGGACAACTCCTACGAGCAGTACTTC.

This CDR3 is CSVLDRTYEQYF. As DNA, the CDR3 is TGCAGCGTCCTGGACAGAACCTACGAGCAGTACTTC. The chain has TRBV29-1 and TRBJ2-7; maybe TRBD1 (6 bases). The V gene lost 6 bases and the J gene lost 2 bases, with 11 bases spanning the gap. CDR3 length: 12 residues. CDR1 is SQVTM, CDR2 ANQGSEA, per germline.

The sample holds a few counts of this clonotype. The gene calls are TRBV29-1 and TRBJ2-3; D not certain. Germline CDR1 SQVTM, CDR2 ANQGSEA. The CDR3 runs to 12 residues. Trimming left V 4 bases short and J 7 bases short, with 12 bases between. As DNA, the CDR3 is TGCAGCGTTGTACCGGTCGCGAATACGCAGTATTTT. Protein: CSVVPVANTQYF.

The CDR3 region has the DNA TGTGCCAGCAGTTTGTGGGGACTAGCGGCTAAGAATGAGCAGTTCTTC. It specifies CASSLWGLAAKNEQFF. The chain recombines TRBV27 with TRBJ2-1, with 11 bases lining up with TRBD2. Germline V lookup: CDR1 MNHEY, CDR2 SMNVEV (reference sequence). Trimming removed 3 bases from V and 7 bases from J; junction bases left unmatched: 8. This CDR3 is 16 amino acids long.

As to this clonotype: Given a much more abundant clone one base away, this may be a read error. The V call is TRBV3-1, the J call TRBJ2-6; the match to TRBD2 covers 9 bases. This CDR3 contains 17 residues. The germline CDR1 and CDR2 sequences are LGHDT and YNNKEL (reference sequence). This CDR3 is CASSPLAGRSGANVRTF. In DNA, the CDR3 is TGTGCCAGCAGCCCACTAGCGGGCCGCTCTGGGGCCAACGTCCGGACTTTC.